Presented here are 14 T cell receptor beta chains from one specimen sequenced in a study of long-term antiretroviral therapy in people with HIV (dated by TCRdb to between 2021 and 2024). The immunoSEQ hsTCRB v3.0 assay was used at survey level resolution for TRB variable region sequencing. TCRdb took over this immuneACCESS table, retaining in-frame rearrangements with V and J assigned. Such tables are incomplete; in checked studies, under half of the missing clones stem from an unresolved V gene, and the remainder is unexplained. Present in this sample are around 39,000 clones, roughly four fifths of which were seen just once. Of the sample, 6.2% falls within the top ten clones. The sequencing here drew on unsorted PBMCs, taken 1 year after starting antiretroviral therapy. These receptors were taken from a man younger than 35 with HIV.

The chain links TRBV6-1 to TRBJ1-5, with D possibly TRBD1 on 6 matching bases. The CDR3 extends over 18 amino acids. Germline values: CDR1 MNHNS, CDR2 SASEGT. Between the trimmed V and J ends, which lost 0 bases and 2 bases, there was a span of 17 bases. The CDR3 protein is CASSEARPNREGNQPQHF. In DNA, the CDR3 is TGTGCCAGCAGTGAAGCCCGGCCGAACAGGGAAGGCAATCAGCCCCAGCATTTT.

The rearrangement links TRBV6-1 to TRBJ2-3, with D possibly matching TRBD1 (6 bases). This CDR3 spans 15 amino acids. The V and J ends lost 5 bases and 3 bases respectively, with 15 bases between them. Looked up from germline, CDR1 is MNHNS and CDR2 is SASEGT. The CDR3 region is CASSLQGIRTDTQYF. The CDR3 DNA reads as TGTGCCAGCAGTCTACAGGGAATACGGACAGATACGCAGTATTTT.

This sequence joins TRBV28 and TRBJ1-2; tentative D call: TRBD1 (6 bases). Per the germline V gene, CDR1 is MDHEN and CDR2 is SYDVKM. V was clipped by 5 bases and J by 6 bases, with 19 bases between them. There are 15 residues in the CDR3. The CDR3 coding sequence is TGTGCCAGCAGTCCCCTCCCAACAGGGATCGATGGCTACACCTTC. Translating gives CASSPLPTGIDGYTF.

J is TRBJ1-5 and V is TRBV28; a possible D gene is TRBD1 (6 bases). The CDR3 totals 15 residues. Germline loops: CDR1 MDHEN, CDR2 SYDVKM. V lost 7 bases and J lost 3, with 16 bases in between. As DNA, the CDR3 is TGTGCCAGCATAGGACAGAGGCCGAACAATCAGCCCCAGCATTTT. It codes for CASIGQRPNNQPQHF.

This clone has more than one count but fewer than ten. The rearrangement joins TRBV2 to TRBJ1-2; no firm D call. This CDR3 has 11 amino acids. V gave up 7 bases and J gave up 5 bases, with 8 bases separating them. Germline CDR1 SNHLY, CDR2 FYNNEI. The CDR3 region has the DNA TGTGCCAGCACCGAAAGTTATGGCTACACCTTC. Its protein product is CASTESYGYTF. Supplemented by reference TRBV2 and TRBJ1-2, the full variable domain reads EPEVTQTPSHQVTQMGQEVILRCVPISNHLYFYWYRQILGQKVEFLVSFYNNEISEKSEIFDDQFSVERPDGSNFTLKIRSTKLEDSAMYFCASTESYGYTFGSGTRLTVV.

This clone was seen only a few times. This chain connects TRBV11-3 to TRBJ2-1, with a weak D call TRBD2 (6 bases). Germline CDR1 and CDR2: SGHNT and YENEEA. The CDR3 is 15 residues long. Trimming stripped 6 bases from V and 5 bases from J, with 17 bases between. The CDR3 DNA reads TGTGCCAGCAGTTATAGCCATAGGAGGGACAATGAGCAGTTCTTC. Its translation: CASSYSHRRDNEQFF.

The rearrangement uses TRBV6-6 and TRBJ2-7; the D is unclear. The CDR3 loop spans 11 amino acids. The germline V gene encodes CDR1 MNHNY and CDR2 SVGAGI (reference sequence). Trimming pared 4 bases from V and 5 bases from J, leaving 6 bases between. For the CDR3, the DNA is TGTGCCAGCAGTTCTGGCCACGAGCAGTACTTC. Translating it yields CASSSGHEQYF.

This chain uses TRBV10-3 with TRBJ1-6; possible D gene TRBD1, 5 bases. Germline CDR1 and CDR2: ENHRY and SYGVKD. V shed 2 bases and J shed 7 bases, with 18 bases lying between them. The CDR3 sequence is 17 residues long. CDR3 nucleotide sequence: TGTGCCATCAGTGAGACAGGCTACTACGTAGAGAATTCACCCCTCCACTTT. Protein: CAISETGYYVENSPLHF.

This rearrangement joins TRBV28 to TRBJ1-2; 8 bases line up with TRBD1. Per germline, CDR1 MDHEN and CDR2 SYDVKM. The V segment lost 2 bases and the J segment 5 bases; nucleotides outside the gene matches: 4. The CDR3 is made up of 14 amino acids. Here the CDR3 reads CASSLPRTGYGYTF. DNA for the CDR3: TGTGCCAGCAGTTTACCCAGGACAGGGTATGGCTACACCTTC.

The rearrangement uses TRBV19 and TRBJ2-7; TRBD2 might be the D (6 bases). CDR1 LNHDA and CDR2 SQIVND come from the germline V gene (reference sequence). CDR3 length: 13 amino acids. The V end was cut by 5 bases, the J end by 12 bases, with 20 bases between. The CDR3 loop reads CASSPPGDAPWYF. The CDR3 DNA is TGTGCCAGTAGTCCCCCGGGGGACGCGCCCTGGTACTTC.

The chain employs TRBV2 and TRBJ1-2, with 11 positions matching TRBD1. CDR3 length: 16 residues. V shed 8 bases, J shed 7 bases, and the junction held 15 bases outside the gene matches. Germline loops: CDR1 SNHLY, CDR2 FYNNEI. CDR3 sequence: CASPGSPGQGESGYTF. As DNA, the CDR3 is TGTGCCAGCCCAGGCTCTCCGGGACAGGGGGAGAGTGGCTACACCTTC.

The chain couples TRBV14 to TRBJ1-4; weak D call: TRBD1 (5 bases). CDR1 and CDR2 (germline): SGHDN, FVKESK. Trimming shortened V by 3 bases and J by 5 bases, and 16 bases separated the two germline ends. This CDR3 has 16 amino acids. CDR3: CASSQAPGGSNEKLFF. DNA of the CDR3: TGTGCCAGCAGCCAGGCCCCGGGGGGATCGAATGAAAAACTGTTTTTT.

The chain uses TRBV27 and TRBJ2-7; a possible D gene is TRBD2 (6 bases). The CDR3 length is 12 residues. Trimming cost V 6 bases and J 3 bases, with 9 bases left between them. Germline-derived CDR1 and CDR2 are MNHEY and SMNVEV (reference sequence). This CDR3 is CASRASVYEQYF. CDR3 bases: TGTGCCAGCAGGGCTAGCGTCTACGAGCAGTACTTC.

CDR3 nucleotides: TGTGCCAGCAGTTTAAGTTCCTCGGACAGATACTACGAGCAGTACTTC. Protein sequence: CASSLSSSDRYYEQYF. The chain is built from TRBV6-6 and TRBJ2-7; TRBD1 might be the D (6 bases). Trimming removed 4 bases at V and 3 bases at J, with 19 bases between. CDR1 is MNHNY and CDR2 is SVGAGI in the germline V gene (reference sequence). This CDR3 region has 16 residues.